This T cell receptor beta chain was recovered during a study of T cells in Graves' hyperthyroidism and ophthalmopathy. Enrolled ophthalmopathy patients presented with a Clinical Activity Score of at least 3, a NOSPECS grade of at least 4, and disease duration under 3 months. Each diagnosis was grounded in clinical symptoms, serum thyroxine and TRAb, thyroid ultrasound, and orbital computed tomography. The PBMCs had their origin in 8.5 to 10 ml of fresh peripheral blood. Findings of the study overall: A model built on 13 V-J features separated ophthalmopathy from stable hyperthyroidism.

Only a few counts were recorded for this clonotype. The antigen remains unidentified. Using RNA transcripts as the source, TCR beta CDR3 regions were amplified. In the first-round RT-PCR of the TCR CDR3, the HTBI primer set was used. TCRdb re-called the multiplex PCR reads with MiXCR, one entry per CDR3 protein. Here the sample spans about 610,000 distinct CDR3 sequences, approximately 15% being singletons. V lost 5 bases and J lost 2; bases outside the gene matches: 10. The CDR3 runs 17 residues. Germline loops: CDR1 LGHDT, CDR2 YNNKEL (reference sequence). Sequencing was performed on blood. The TCR comes from a woman between 35 and 50 years old with Graves' ophthalmopathy. V usage is TRBV3-1 and J usage is TRBJ2-7; 12 nucleotides match TRBD2. The CDR3 nucleotides read TGTGCCAGCAGCGATCAACCGGGACTAGCGGGCCCCTACGAGCAGTACTTC. It is translated as CASSDQPGLAGPYEQYF.